The clone carrying this T cell receptor beta chain was seen a handful of times. This entry comes from a study of T cell repertoires in aging, cancer and after chemotherapy. Study background: Donor ages fell into six groups from 30 or younger up to 70 or older.

TRB rearrangements spanning V, D and J were amplified using mixed TRB-A/B primers. TCRdb re-called the multiplex PCR reads through MiXCR, storing one row per CDR3 protein. The data hold 1,100 or so distinct CDR3 sequences, with about 45% observed a single time. Germline V CDR1 and CDR2: SGHVS, FNYEAQ. The CDR3 is made up of 14 amino acids. V was cut by 2 bases and J by 6 bases, with 10 bases left in between. The template was genomic DNA from peripheral blood, not RNA. The receptor's source is a human donor with a solid tumor. The donor label of this sample is uncertain. The chain couples TRBV7-6 to TRBJ2-2; D is ambiguous. Source material: blood. The CDR3 loop reads CASSLTAHSGELFF. The CDR3 region has the DNA TGTGCCAGCAGCTTAACGGCGCATTCCGGGGAGCTGTTTTTT.